The 10 T cell receptor beta chains below were found in one sample sequenced in a study of shared clonotypes between healthy human individuals. Profiling relied on immunoSEQ multiplex PCR, and the TCRdb table lists in-frame clones only, not all of them. Among 150,000 to 200,000 clones, 66% were seen once, and the ten largest hold more than 9%. Sequencing was carried out using memory CD4+ T cells sorted from blood. Subset defined: CD45RA-negative fraction. The receptors come from a man younger than 40 in good health.

The V and J genes are TRBV6-6 and TRBJ2-2; 8 nucleotides line up with TRBD1. The CDR3 totals 16 residues. V was clipped by 5 bases and J by 3 bases; unmatched bases: 8. CDR1 is MNHNY and CDR2 is SVGAGI in the germline V gene (reference sequence). The CDR3 loop is CASSTPETGDTGELFF. DNA of the CDR3: TGTGCCAGCAGTACCCCCGAGACAGGGGACACCGGGGAGCTGTTTTTT.

The genes are TRBV5-5 and TRBJ2-2; D call uncertain. The CDR3 is 13 amino acids. The germline V gene encodes CDR1 SGHKS and CDR2 YYEKEE (reference sequence). The V end lost 3 bases, the J end lost 7 bases, and 10 bases lay between the germline ends. CDR3 nucleotides: TGTGCCAGCAGCTCAGCTTATAACGGGGAGCTGTTTTTT. It codes for CASSSAYNGELFF.

The chain has TRBV7-2 and TRBJ1-5, with D possibly being TRBD1 (6 bases). This CDR3 is 14 amino acids long. Trimming took 4 bases from V and 7 from J, leaving 14 bases between them. Per the germline V gene, CDR1 is SGHTA and CDR2 is FQGNSA. CDR3 amino acids: CASSYTGTPQPQHF. Here the CDR3 DNA reads TGTGCCAGCAGCTATACCGGGACACCGCAGCCCCAGCATTTT.

The chain combines TRBV18 with TRBJ1-2; no clear D gene. V lost 3 bases and J 3 bases, leaving 11 bases between the germline ends. Germline CDR1 KGHSH, CDR2 LQKENI. The CDR3 length is 14 residues. CDR3 nucleotide sequence: TGTGCCAGCTCACCCTCCGCAGATCACTATGGCTACACCTTC. This sequence encodes CASSPSADHYGYTF.

The chain has TRBV29-1 and TRBJ2-7, with 7 bases fitting TRBD2. V lost 3 bases and J lost 5; bases outside the gene matches: 1. The CDR3 loop spans 11 amino acids. Germline CDR1 reads SQVTM; CDR2 reads ANQGSEA. Here the CDR3 reads CSVEGRDEQYF. DNA for the CDR3: TGCAGCGTTGAGGGGAGGGACGAGCAGTACTTC.

This clone was observed a handful of times. The gene calls are TRBV2 and TRBJ1-4, with 8 bases fitting TRBD1. V shed 11 bases, J shed 3 bases, and the junction held 5 bases outside the gene matches. The CDR3 extends over 13 amino acids. Germline values: CDR1 SNHLY, CDR2 FYNNEI. DNA for the CDR3: TGTGCCGGTAGGGACAGGCCTAATGAAAAACTGTTTTTT. Translating gives CAGRDRPNEKLFF.

The chain uses TRBV7-2 and TRBJ2-6; TRBD2 might be the D (6 bases). V lost 2 bases, J lost 2 bases, and 13 bases lay in between. The CDR3 contains 17 residues. The V gene's germline CDR1 is SGHTA and CDR2 FQGNSA. The CDR3 region has the DNA TGTGCCAGCAGCTTATCTCCCGGGGGAACTGGGGCCAACGTCCTGACTTTC. This encodes CASSLSPGGTGANVLTF.

The V gene is TRBV6-1, the J gene TRBJ1-1, with TRBD1 matching over 10 bases. This CDR3 is 14 amino acids long. Per the germline V gene, CDR1 is MNHNS and CDR2 is SASEGT. With 6 bases clipped from V and 1 base from J, the junction kept 2 bases outside the gene matches. CDR3 bases: TGTGCCAGCAGGGGGACAGGGGCGAACACTGAAGCTTTCTTT. This translates into CASRGTGANTEAFF.

V gene TRBV4-3 combines with J gene TRBJ2-3, with D hard to call. CDR3 length equals 16 residues. Germline V gene lookup returns CDR1 LGHNA and CDR2 YSLEER. Trimming stripped 1 base from V and 2 bases from J, with 13 bases between. This CDR3 is CASSQGWRPPTDTQYF. The CDR3 DNA sequence: TGCGCCAGCAGCCAAGGGTGGCGCCCCCCCACAGATACGCAGTATTTT.

J is TRBJ2-1 and V is TRBV7-9; no reliable D call. Germline CDR1 SEHNR, CDR2 FQNEAQ (reference sequence). V was cut by 2 bases and J by 7 bases, with 15 bases left in between. The CDR3 length is 15 residues. The CDR3 is CASSLLGRYVNEQFF. The CDR3 coding sequence is TGTGCCAGCAGCTTACTAGGGCGGTACGTAAATGAGCAGTTCTTC.